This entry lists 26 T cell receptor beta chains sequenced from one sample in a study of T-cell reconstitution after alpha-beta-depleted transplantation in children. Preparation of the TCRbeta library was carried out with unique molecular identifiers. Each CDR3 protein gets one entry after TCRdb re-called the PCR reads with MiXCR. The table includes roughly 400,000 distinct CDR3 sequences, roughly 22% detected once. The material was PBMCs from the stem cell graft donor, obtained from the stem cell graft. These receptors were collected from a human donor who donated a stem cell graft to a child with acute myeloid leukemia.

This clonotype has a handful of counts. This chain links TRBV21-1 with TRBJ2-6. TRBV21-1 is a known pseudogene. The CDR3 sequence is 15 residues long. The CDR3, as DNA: TGTGCCAGCAGCATAGGGGTGAGGGGGGCCAACGTCCTGACTTTC. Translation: CASSIGVRGANVLTF.

This CDR3 is CASSPDGKRVFDEQFF. The CDR3 nucleotides read TGTGCCAGCAGCCCCGACGGAAAGAGGGTATTTGATGAGCAGTTCTTC. V and J are TRBV12-3 or TRBV12-4 and TRBJ2-1, with D perhaps TRBD2 (5 bases). This CDR3 has 16 residues. The V end lost 6 bases, the J end lost 8 bases, and 23 bases lay between the germline ends.

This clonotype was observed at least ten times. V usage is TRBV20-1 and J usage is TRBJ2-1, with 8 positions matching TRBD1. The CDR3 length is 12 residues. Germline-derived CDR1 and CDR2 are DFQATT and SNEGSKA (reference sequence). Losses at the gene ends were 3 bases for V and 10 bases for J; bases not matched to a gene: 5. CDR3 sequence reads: CSASRTGNEQFF. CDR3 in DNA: TGCAGTGCTAGCAGGACAGGGAACGAGCAGTTCTTC.

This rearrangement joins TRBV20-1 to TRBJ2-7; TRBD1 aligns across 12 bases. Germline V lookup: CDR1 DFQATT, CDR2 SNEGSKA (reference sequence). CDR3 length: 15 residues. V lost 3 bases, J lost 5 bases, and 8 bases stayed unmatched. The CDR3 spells CSARIRDRGRNEQYF. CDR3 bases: TGCAGTGCTAGGATCAGGGACAGGGGGCGAAACGAGCAGTACTTC.

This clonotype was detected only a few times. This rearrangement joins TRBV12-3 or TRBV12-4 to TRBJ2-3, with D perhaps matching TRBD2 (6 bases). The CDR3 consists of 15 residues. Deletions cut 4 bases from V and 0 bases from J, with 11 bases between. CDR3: CASSSYGGSTDTQYF. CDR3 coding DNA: TGTGCCAGCAGTTCCTACGGAGGGAGCACAGATACGCAGTATTTT.

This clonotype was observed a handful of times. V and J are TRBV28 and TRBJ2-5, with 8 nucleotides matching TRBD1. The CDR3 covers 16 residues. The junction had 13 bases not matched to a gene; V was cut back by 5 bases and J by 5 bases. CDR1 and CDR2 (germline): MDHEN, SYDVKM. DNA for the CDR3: TGTGCCAGCAGTGGTACGGCCAGGGGGCGCGGTGAGACCCAGTACTTC. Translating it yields CASSGTARGRGETQYF.

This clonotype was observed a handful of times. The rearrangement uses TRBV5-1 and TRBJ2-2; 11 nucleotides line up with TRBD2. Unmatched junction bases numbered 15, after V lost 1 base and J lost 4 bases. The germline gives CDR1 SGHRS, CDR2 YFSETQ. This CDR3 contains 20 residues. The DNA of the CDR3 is TGCGCCAGCAGCTTGTGGTTTTCGGCTGGACTAGCGGGTAGCACCGGGGAGCTGTTTTTT. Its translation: CASSLWFSAGLAGSTGELFF.

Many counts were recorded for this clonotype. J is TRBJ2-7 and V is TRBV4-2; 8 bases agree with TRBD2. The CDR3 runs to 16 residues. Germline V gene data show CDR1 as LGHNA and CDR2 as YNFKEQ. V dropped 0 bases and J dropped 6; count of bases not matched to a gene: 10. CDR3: CASSQDPAGASGEQYF. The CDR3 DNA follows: TGTGCCAGCAGCCAAGATCCAGCGGGAGCATCAGGCGAGCAGTACTTC.

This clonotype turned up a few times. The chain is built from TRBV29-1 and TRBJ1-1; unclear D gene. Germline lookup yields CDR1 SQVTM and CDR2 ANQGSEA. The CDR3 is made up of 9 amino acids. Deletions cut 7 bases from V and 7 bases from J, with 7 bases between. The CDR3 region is CSGRGEAFF. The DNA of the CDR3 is TGCAGCGGAAGAGGTGAAGCTTTCTTT.

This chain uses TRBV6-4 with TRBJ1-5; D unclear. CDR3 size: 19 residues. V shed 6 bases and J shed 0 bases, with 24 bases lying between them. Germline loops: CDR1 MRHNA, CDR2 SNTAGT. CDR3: CASSPKPARALGSNQPQHF. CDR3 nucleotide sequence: TGTGCCAGCAGCCCCAAGCCCGCACGCGCTCTCGGTAGCAATCAGCCCCAGCATTTT.

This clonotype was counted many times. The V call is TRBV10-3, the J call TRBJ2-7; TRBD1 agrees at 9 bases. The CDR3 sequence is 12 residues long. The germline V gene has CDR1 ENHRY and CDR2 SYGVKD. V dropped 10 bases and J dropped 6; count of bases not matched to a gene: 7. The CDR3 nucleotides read TGTGCCACCGGGACAGGGTTGGGCGAGCAGTACTTC. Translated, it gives CATGTGLGEQYF.

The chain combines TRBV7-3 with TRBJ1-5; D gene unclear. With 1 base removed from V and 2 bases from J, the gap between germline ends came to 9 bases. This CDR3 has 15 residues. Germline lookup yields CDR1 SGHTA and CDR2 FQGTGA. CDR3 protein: CASSLRAGGNQPQHF. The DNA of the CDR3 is TGTGCCAGCAGCTTAAGAGCGGGAGGCAATCAGCCCCAGCATTTT.

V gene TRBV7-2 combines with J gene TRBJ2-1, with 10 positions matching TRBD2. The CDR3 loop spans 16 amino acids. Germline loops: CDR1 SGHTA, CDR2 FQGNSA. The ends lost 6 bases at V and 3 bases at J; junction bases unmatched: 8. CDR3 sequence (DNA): TGTGCCAGCAGACCTCGGACTAGCGGAAGCTACAATGAGCAGTTCTTC. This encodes CASRPRTSGSYNEQFF.

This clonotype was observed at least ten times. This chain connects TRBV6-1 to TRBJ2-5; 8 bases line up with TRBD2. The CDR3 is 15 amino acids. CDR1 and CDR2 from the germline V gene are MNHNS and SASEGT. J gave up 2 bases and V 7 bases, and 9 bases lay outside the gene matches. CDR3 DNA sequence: TGTGCCAGCACCATCCCCACGGGAGGGCAAGAGACCCAGTACTTC. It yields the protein CASTIPTGGQETQYF.

The CDR3 DNA is TGTGCCAGCAGCCCCCTCGGTAAGGTAGAAGAGGATTCACGAACGCAGTATTTT. It specifies CASSPLGKVEEDSRTQYF. The chain links TRBV9 to TRBJ2-3; D not certain. CDR1 is SGDLS, CDR2 YYNGEE, per germline. The CDR3 runs 18 residues. V shed 4 bases and J shed 9 bases, with 30 bases lying between them.

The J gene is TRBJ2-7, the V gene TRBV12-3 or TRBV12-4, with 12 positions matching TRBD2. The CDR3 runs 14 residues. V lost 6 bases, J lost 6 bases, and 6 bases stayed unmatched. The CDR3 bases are TGTGCCAGCAGGGCGACTAGCGGGAGACTCGAGCAGTACTTC. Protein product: CASRATSGRLEQYF.

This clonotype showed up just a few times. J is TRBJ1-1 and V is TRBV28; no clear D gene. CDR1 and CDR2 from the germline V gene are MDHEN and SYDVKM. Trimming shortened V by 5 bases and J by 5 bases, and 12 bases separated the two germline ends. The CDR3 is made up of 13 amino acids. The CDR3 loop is CASSLSSFTEAFF. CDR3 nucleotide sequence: TGTGCCAGCAGTCTTTCCTCGTTTACTGAAGCTTTCTTT.

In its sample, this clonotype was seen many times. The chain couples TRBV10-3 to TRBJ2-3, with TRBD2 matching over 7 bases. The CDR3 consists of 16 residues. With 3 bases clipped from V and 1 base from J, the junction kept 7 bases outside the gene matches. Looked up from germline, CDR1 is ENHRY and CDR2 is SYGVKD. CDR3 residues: CAISEATSARTDTQYF. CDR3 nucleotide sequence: TGTGCCATCAGTGAAGCAACTAGCGCGCGCACAGATACGCAGTATTTT.

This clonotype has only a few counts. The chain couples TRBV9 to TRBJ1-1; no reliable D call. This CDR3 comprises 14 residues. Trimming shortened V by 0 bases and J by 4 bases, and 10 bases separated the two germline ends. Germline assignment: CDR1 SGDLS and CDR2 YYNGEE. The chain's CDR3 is CASSVDPGSTEAFF. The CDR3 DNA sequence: TGTGCCAGCAGCGTAGACCCAGGTTCCACTGAAGCTTTCTTT.

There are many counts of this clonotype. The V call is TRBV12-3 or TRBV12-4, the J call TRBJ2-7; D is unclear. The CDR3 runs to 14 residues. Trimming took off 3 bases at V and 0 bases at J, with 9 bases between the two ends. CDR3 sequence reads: CASSFRAGSYEQYF. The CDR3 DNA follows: TGTGCCAGCAGTTTTCGGGCAGGCTCCTACGAGCAGTACTTC.

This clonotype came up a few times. The CDR3 bases are TGTGCCAGCACCGAGCGGGGAGGGGGGAGAGATACGCAGTATTTT. This encodes CASTERGGGRDTQYF. The gene calls are TRBV7-2 and TRBJ2-3, with D possibly being TRBD2 (7 bases). CDR1 and CDR2 (germline): SGHTA, FQGNSA. This CDR3 is 15 amino acids long. V was clipped by 7 bases and J by 5 bases, with 19 bases between them.

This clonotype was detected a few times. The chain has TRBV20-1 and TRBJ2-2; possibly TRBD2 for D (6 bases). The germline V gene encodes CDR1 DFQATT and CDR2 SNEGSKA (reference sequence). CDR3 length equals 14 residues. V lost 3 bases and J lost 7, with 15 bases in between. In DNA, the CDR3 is TGCAGTGCTAGGGGGACTGGTGGATTCGGGGAGCTGTTTTTT. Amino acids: CSARGTGGFGELFF.

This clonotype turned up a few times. Here the CDR3 reads CASSKGLGGRGHNEQFF. The CDR3 DNA reads TGTGCCAGCAGCAAAGGGTTGGGGGGCAGGGGGCATAATGAGCAGTTCTTC. This rearrangement joins TRBV21-1 to TRBJ2-1; the table gives TRBD1 as D, unverified against the DNA. TRBV21-1 is designated a pseudogene. This CDR3 is 17 amino acids long.

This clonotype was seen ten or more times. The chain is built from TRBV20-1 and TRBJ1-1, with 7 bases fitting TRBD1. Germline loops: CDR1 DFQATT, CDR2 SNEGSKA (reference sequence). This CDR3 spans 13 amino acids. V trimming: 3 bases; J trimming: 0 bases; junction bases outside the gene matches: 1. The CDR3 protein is CSASGTVNTEAFF. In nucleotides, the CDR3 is TGCAGTGCTAGTGGGACAGTGAACACTGAAGCTTTCTTT.

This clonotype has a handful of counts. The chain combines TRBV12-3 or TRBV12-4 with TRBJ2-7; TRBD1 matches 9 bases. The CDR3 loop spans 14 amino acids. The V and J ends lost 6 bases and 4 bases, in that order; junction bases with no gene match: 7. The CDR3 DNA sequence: TGTGCCAGCAGGGGAACAGGGGGCACATACGAGCAGTACTTC. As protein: CASRGTGGTYEQYF.

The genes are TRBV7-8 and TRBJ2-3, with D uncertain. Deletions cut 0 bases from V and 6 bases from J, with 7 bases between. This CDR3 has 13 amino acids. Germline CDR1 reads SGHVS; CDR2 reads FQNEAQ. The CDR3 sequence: CASSLAFRDTQYF. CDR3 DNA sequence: TGTGCCAGCAGCTTAGCGTTCCGGGATACGCAGTATTTT.